The 27 T cell receptor beta chains below come from one sample, sequenced in a study of blood T cell repertoires in COVID-19. TCRdb's table, derived via immunoSEQ multiplex PCR, lists solely in-frame clones and lacks some. The table records 250,000 or so clones, roughly four fifths of them present only once. The material sequenced was peripheral blood. These receptors all come from a man aged 45-60 years with acute or convalescent COVID-19.

The chain combines TRBV10-2 with TRBJ2-7, with 8 bases lining up with TRBD2. The CDR3 has 14 residues. V shed 2 bases and J 5 bases; nucleotides not matched to a gene: 5. CDR1 WSHSY and CDR2 SAAADI come from the germline V gene. CDR3 residues: CASSEGAGDHEQYF. In nucleotides, the CDR3 is TGCGCCAGCAGTGAGGGAGCGGGAGACCACGAGCAGTACTTC.

The chain links TRBV12-3 or TRBV12-4 to TRBJ2-7; D unclear. V lost 4 bases and J 2 bases, leaving 6 bases between the germline ends. This CDR3 spans 12 amino acids. CDR3 coding DNA: TGTGCCAGCAGTTCCAAAACCTACGAGCAGTACTTC. This encodes CASSSKTYEQYF.

V usage is TRBV10-2 and J usage is TRBJ2-3, with D maybe TRBD2 (5 bases). V was trimmed by 4 bases and J by 4 bases, leaving 18 bases between them. This CDR3 contains 16 residues. Germline V gene lookup returns CDR1 WSHSY and CDR2 SAAADI. As DNA, the CDR3 is TGCGCCAGCAGTGGAGGGAGCCTGGGGAAAGCAGATACGCAGTATTTT. This encodes CASSGGSLGKADTQYF.

The chain uses TRBV19 and TRBJ2-7, with 7 bases fitting TRBD1. Germline CDR1 is LNHDA and CDR2 is SQIVND (reference sequence). V lost 3 bases, J lost 3 bases, and 5 bases stayed unmatched. The CDR3 is 14 amino acids. The CDR3 sequence is CASSIWDSHYEQYF. CDR3 nucleotide sequence: TGTGCCAGTAGTATCTGGGACAGCCACTACGAGCAGTACTTC.

V gene TRBV18 combines with J gene TRBJ2-4; TRBD1 matches at 7 bases. J was trimmed by 3 bases and V by 2 bases; bases with no gene match: 4. Germline CDR1 is KGHSH and CDR2 is LQKENI. This CDR3 has 15 residues. CDR3 amino acids: CASSPDRVSKNIQYF. CDR3 DNA sequence: TGTGCCAGCTCACCAGACAGGGTCAGCAAAAACATTCAGTACTTC.

A single count supports this clone. J is TRBJ2-7 and V is TRBV6-5; 10 bases agree with TRBD1. The J segment lost 3 bases and the V segment lost 6 bases, leaving 8 bases of the junction unmatched. The CDR3 loop spans 15 amino acids. Germline assignment: CDR1 MNHEY and CDR2 SVGAGI. The CDR3 here is CASSSPGTGVYEQYF. CDR3 in DNA: TGTGCCAGCAGCTCCCCCGGGACAGGGGTCTACGAGCAGTACTTC.

J is TRBJ2-7 and V is TRBV19; the D gene is possibly TRBD1 (5 bases). Germline-derived CDR1 and CDR2 are LNHDA and SQIVND (reference sequence). Trimming removed 3 bases at V and 6 bases at J, with 12 bases between. CDR3 length: 13 amino acids. As DNA, the CDR3 is TGTGCCAGTAGTATGCAGGGTTCCGGCGAGCAGTACTTC. It is translated as CASSMQGSGEQYF.

This clone has only a few counts. The J gene is TRBJ2-1, the V gene TRBV11-3; 9 bases are a match to TRBD2. This CDR3 has 16 residues. Germline CDR1 is SGHNT and CDR2 is YENEEA. Trimming removed 6 bases from V and 8 bases from J; junction bases left unmatched: 14. CDR3 sequence: CASRTGSGGRGYEQFF. Here the CDR3 DNA reads TGTGCCAGCAGAACAGGGAGTGGCGGGAGGGGATATGAGCAGTTCTTC.

The V and J genes are TRBV5-1 and TRBJ2-2; TRBD2 matches 8 bases. Germline V gene sequence: CDR1 SGHRS, CDR2 YFSETQ. The CDR3 is 16 amino acids. Trimming cost V 2 bases and J 4 bases; bases outside gene matches: 7. The CDR3 reads CASSLGTSVFTGELFF. In DNA, the CDR3 is TGCGCCAGCAGCTTAGGGACTAGTGTATTCACCGGGGAGCTGTTTTTT.

This chain joins TRBV5-6 and TRBJ1-3; D is possibly TRBD1 (5 bases). CDR1 and CDR2 (germline): SGHDT, YYEEEE. The CDR3 is 15 residues long. V lost 2 bases and J lost 2, with 11 bases in between. The CDR3 here is CASSFYGRAGNTIYF. CDR3 DNA sequence: TGTGCCAGCAGCTTTTACGGCAGGGCTGGAAACACCATATATTTT.

The rearrangement joins TRBV30 to TRBJ1-2; perhaps TRBD1 as D (6 bases). Germline V lookup: CDR1 GTSNPN, CDR2 SVGIG (reference sequence). V was pared by 3 bases and J by 3 bases, with 14 bases between. CDR3 length: 14 amino acids. The CDR3 here is CAWSPTGRDYGYTF. The DNA of the CDR3 is TGTGCCTGGAGCCCTACAGGGAGGGACTATGGCTACACCTTC.

V usage is TRBV7-9 and J usage is TRBJ2-3, with D possibly being TRBD2 (6 bases). Germline lookup yields CDR1 SEHNR and CDR2 FQNEAQ (reference sequence). CDR3 length: 16 residues. V was cut by 1 base and J by 4 bases, with 15 bases left in between. The chain's CDR3 is CASSLVVAARADTQYF. In DNA form, the CDR3 reads TGTGCCAGCAGCTTAGTGGTAGCGGCCAGGGCAGATACGCAGTATTTT.

V gene TRBV5-1 combines with J gene TRBJ2-7; tentative D call: TRBD1 (6 bases). Germline loops: CDR1 SGHRS, CDR2 YFSETQ. CDR3 length: 13 amino acids. V was cut by 5 bases and J by 3 bases, with 12 bases left in between. The chain's CDR3 is CASSRDTNYEQYF. CDR3 nucleotides: TGCGCCAGCAGTCGGGACACAAACTACGAGCAGTACTTC. The full variable domain, in which reference TRBV5-1 and TRBJ2-7 provide the parts outside the CDR3, is KAGVTQTPRYLIKTRGQQVTLSCSPISGHRSVSWYQQTPGQGLQFLFEYFSETQRNKGNFPGRFSGRQFSNSRSEMNVSTLELGDSALYLCASSRDTNYEQYFGPGTRLTVT.

The chain recombines TRBV5-1 with TRBJ2-5; perhaps TRBD1 as D (7 bases). V was pared by 4 bases and J by 0 bases, with 10 bases between. The CDR3 consists of 14 residues. Per the germline V gene, CDR1 is SGHRS and CDR2 is YFSETQ. CDR3 residues: CASSQGDYQETQYF. Here the CDR3 DNA reads TGCGCCAGCAGCCAGGGGGACTACCAAGAGACCCAGTACTTC.

This clone was seen a few times. This chain uses TRBV27 with TRBJ2-5; the match to TRBD2 covers 9 bases. Germline loops: CDR1 MNHEY, CDR2 SMNVEV (reference sequence). V dropped 1 base and J dropped 5; count of bases not matched to a gene: 5. CDR3 length: 15 amino acids. This CDR3 reads CASSLWGGGAETQYF. In DNA, the CDR3 is TGTGCCAGCAGTTTATGGGGCGGGGGGGCGGAGACCCAGTACTTC.

This rearrangement joins TRBV29-1 to TRBJ2-5; 10 bases match TRBD2. V lost 5 bases to trimming and J lost 2 bases; unmatched junction nucleotides: 2. Per the germline V gene, CDR1 is SQVTM and CDR2 is ANQGSEA. This CDR3 comprises 13 residues. The CDR3 nucleotides are TGCAGCGTTAGCGGGGGGGAGCAAGAGACCCAGTACTTC. Amino acid sequence: CSVSGGEQETQYF.

The chain links TRBV19 to TRBJ1-2; TRBD1 aligns across 9 bases. The germline V gene encodes CDR1 LNHDA and CDR2 SQIVND (reference sequence). This CDR3 is built from 14 residues. Trimming cost V 4 bases and J 7 bases; bases outside gene matches: 7. The CDR3 region is CASSRKQGAGGYTF. For the CDR3, the DNA is TGTGCCAGTAGTAGGAAACAGGGGGCTGGTGGCTACACCTTC. The entire variable domain, with the rest obtained from reference TRBV19 and TRBJ1-2, is as follows: DGGITQSPKYLFRKEGQNVTLSCEQNLNHDAMYWYRQDPGQGLRLIYYSQIVNDFQKGDIAEGYSVSREKKESFPLTVTSAQKNPTAFYLCASSRKQGAGGYTFGSGTRLTVV.

The chain has TRBV9 and TRBJ1-6; D unclear. V gave up 0 bases and J gave up 9 bases, with 10 bases separating them. Germline CDR1 is SGDLS and CDR2 is YYNGEE. The CDR3 is 14 residues long. CDR3 DNA sequence: TGTGCCAGCAGCGTAGGTGGAGGGTTTTCACCCCTCCACTTT. Translated: CASSVGGGFSPLHF.

This clone showed up just once. The gene calls are TRBV3-1 (or the pseudogene TRBV3-2) and TRBJ2-7; 13 nucleotides line up with TRBD2. The CDR3 has 14 residues. Per the germline V gene, CDR1 is LGHDT and CDR2 is YNNKEL (reference sequence). The V gene end was trimmed by 5 bases and the J gene end by 5 bases; junction bases not matched to a gene: 3. CDR3 sequence (DNA): TGTGCCAGCAGCGCCGGGACTAGCGGGAACGAGCAGTACTTC. Amino acid sequence: CASSAGTSGNEQYF.

V usage is TRBV7-9 and J usage is TRBJ2-7; a weak D match, TRBD1 (6 bases). V dropped 2 bases and J dropped 11 bases, with 19 bases sitting between them. This CDR3 contains 14 residues. Germline CDR1 and CDR2: SEHNR and FQNEAQ (reference sequence). CDR3: CASSLRTVGIVKYF. In DNA, the CDR3 is TGTGCCAGCAGCTTAAGGACAGTCGGTATCGTGAAGTACTTC.

V gene TRBV10-3 combines with J gene TRBJ2-7; tentative D call: TRBD1 (5 bases). V was trimmed by 6 bases and J by 12 bases, leaving 24 bases between them. Germline lookup yields CDR1 ENHRY and CDR2 SYGVKD. CDR3 length equals 14 residues. This CDR3 reads CAIRTVGHTGLLYF. In DNA form, the CDR3 reads TGTGCCATCAGGACGGTCGGACATACCGGGCTACTGTACTTC.

The genes are TRBV2 and TRBJ1-4, with TRBD1 as a possible D gene (5 bases). CDR1 and CDR2 from the germline V gene are SNHLY and FYNNEI. Deletions cut 8 bases from V and 4 bases from J, with 11 bases between. The CDR3 consists of 13 residues. In DNA, the CDR3 is TGTGCCAGCTCCGGCAGGGATAATGAAAAACTGTTTTTT. Its protein product is CASSGRDNEKLFF.

The rearrangement links TRBV6-2 or TRBV6-3 to TRBJ2-3; 9 nucleotides align to TRBD2. Germline V gene lookup returns CDR1 MNHEY and CDR2 SVGEGT. With 2 bases clipped from V and 6 bases from J, the junction kept 9 bases outside the gene matches. The CDR3 sequence is 16 residues long. CDR3 residues: CASSYRGGGAPDTQYF. The CDR3 DNA reads TGTGCCAGCAGTTACCGTGGCGGGGGGGCCCCCGATACGCAGTATTTT.

The V gene is TRBV5-1, the J gene TRBJ2-7; maybe TRBD1 (5 bases). Trimming pared 4 bases from V and 6 bases from J, leaving 11 bases between. The V gene's germline CDR1 is SGHRS and CDR2 YFSETQ. This CDR3 region has 12 residues. CDR3: CASSQDIREQYF. CDR3 in DNA: TGCGCCAGCAGCCAGGACATTCGCGAGCAGTACTTC.

J is TRBJ1-3 and V is TRBV5-1, with TRBD1 identical over 7 bases. CDR3 length equals 17 residues. The germline V gene has CDR1 SGHRS and CDR2 YFSETQ. Trimming took 0 bases from V and 2 from J; bases not matched to a gene: 8. CDR3 bases: TGCGCCAGCAGCTTGGGGGCTCTTAGGGGGCCTGGAAACACCATATATTTT. This gives the protein CASSLGALRGPGNTIYF. The full variable domain, completed using reference TRBV5-1 and TRBJ1-3, is KAGVTQTPRYLIKTRGQQVTLSCSPISGHRSVSWYQQTPGQGLQFLFEYFSETQRNKGNFPGRFSGRQFSNSRSEMNVSTLELGDSALYLCASSLGALRGPGNTIYFGEGSWLTVV.

DNA of the CDR3: TGCGCCAGCAGTGAGTCCGGGACCGGGGACATAGGCACAGATACGCAGTATTTT. It specifies CASSESGTGDIGTDTQYF. The J gene is TRBJ2-3, the V gene TRBV10-1; D might be TRBD1 (6 bases). Per germline, CDR1 WNHNN and CDR2 SYGVQD (reference sequence). The CDR3 spans 18 residues. Trimming cost V 0 bases and J 1 base, with 17 bases left between them.

A single count supports this clone. This chain joins TRBV6-2 or TRBV6-3 and TRBJ2-2; TRBD1 matches 7 bases. CDR1 is MNHEY and CDR2 is SVGEGT in the germline V gene. This CDR3 region has 16 residues. The trim removed 6 bases at V and 4 bases at J, leaving 11 bases unmatched. DNA for the CDR3: TGTGCCAGCAGCCGTGGACAGGTATCGGCCACCGGGGAGCTGTTTTTT. Protein sequence: CASSRGQVSATGELFF.